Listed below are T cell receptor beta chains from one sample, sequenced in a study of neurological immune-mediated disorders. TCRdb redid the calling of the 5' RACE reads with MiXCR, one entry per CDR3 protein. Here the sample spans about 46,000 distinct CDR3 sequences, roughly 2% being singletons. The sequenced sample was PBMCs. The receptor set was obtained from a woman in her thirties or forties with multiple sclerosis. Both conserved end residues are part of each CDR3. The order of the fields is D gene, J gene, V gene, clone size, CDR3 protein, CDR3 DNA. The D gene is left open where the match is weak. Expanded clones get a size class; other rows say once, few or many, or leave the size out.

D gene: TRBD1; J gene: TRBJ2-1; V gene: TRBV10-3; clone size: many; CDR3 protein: CAISESGQEGGEQFF; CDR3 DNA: TGTGCCATCAGTGAGAGTGGACAGGAAGGAGGTGAGCAGTTCTTC
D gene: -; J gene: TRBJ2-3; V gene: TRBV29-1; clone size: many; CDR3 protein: CSVAGLQGVTDTQYF; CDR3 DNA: TGCAGCGTCGCGGGCCTTCAGGGTGTCACAGATACGCAGTATTTT
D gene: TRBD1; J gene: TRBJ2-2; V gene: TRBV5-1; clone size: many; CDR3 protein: CASSMGQGGRGTGELFF; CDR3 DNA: TGCGCCAGCAGCATGGGACAGGGGGGACGTGGCACCGGGGAGCTGTTTTTT
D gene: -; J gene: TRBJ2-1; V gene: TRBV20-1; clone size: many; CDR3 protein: CSARAGRWANEQFF; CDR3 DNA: TGCAGTGCTAGAGCGGGTAGATGGGCCAATGAGCAGTTCTTC
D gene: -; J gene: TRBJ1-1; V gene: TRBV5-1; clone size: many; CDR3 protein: CASSLQTGMRTEAFF; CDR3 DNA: TGCGCCAGCAGCTTACAAACAGGGATGAGGACTGAAGCTTTCTTT
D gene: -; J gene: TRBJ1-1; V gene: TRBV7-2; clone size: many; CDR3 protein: CASSLALVTEAFF; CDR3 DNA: TGTGCCAGCAGCTTAGCCTTGGTTACTGAAGCTTTCTTT
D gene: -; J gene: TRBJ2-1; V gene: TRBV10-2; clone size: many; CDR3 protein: CASRLDGYNEQFF; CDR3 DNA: TGCGCCAGCAGACTAGATGGCTACAATGAGCAGTTCTTC
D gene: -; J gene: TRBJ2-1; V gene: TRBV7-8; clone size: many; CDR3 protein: CASSSTLESGTYNEQFF; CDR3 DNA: TGTGCCAGCAGCTCGACACTCGAATCCGGGACCTACAATGAGCAGTTCTTC
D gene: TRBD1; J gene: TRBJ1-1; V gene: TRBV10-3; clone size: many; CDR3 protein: CAISGPGQGNTEAFF; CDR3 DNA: TGTGCCATCAGTGGACCGGGACAGGGGAACACTGAAGCTTTCTTT
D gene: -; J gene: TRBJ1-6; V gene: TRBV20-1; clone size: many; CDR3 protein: CSAREDGSSYNSPLHF; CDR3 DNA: TGCAGTGCTAGAGAGGATGGGAGCTCCTATAATTCACCCCTCCACTTT
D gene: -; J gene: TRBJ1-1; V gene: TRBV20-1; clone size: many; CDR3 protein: CSAILEGGTEAFF; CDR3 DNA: TGCAGTGCTATATTAGAGGGGGGTACTGAAGCTTTCTTT
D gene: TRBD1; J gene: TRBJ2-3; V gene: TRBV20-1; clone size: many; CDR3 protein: CSADRGSVTDTQYF; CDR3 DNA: TGCAGTGCTGACAGGGGGTCGGTCACAGATACGCAGTATTTT
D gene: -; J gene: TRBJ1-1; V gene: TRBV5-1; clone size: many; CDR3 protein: CASSLEGLNTEAFF; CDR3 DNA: TGCGCCAGCAGCTTGGAGGGCTTGAACACTGAAGCTTTCTTT
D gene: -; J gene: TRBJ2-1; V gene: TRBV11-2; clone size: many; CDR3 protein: CASSLVAPYNEQFF; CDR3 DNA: TGTGCCAGCAGCTTAGTAGCCCCCTACAATGAGCAGTTCTTC
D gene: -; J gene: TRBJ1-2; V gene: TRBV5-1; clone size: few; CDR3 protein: CASSQGYDYGYTF; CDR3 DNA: TGCGCCAGCAGCCAGGGGTATGACTATGGCTACACCTTC
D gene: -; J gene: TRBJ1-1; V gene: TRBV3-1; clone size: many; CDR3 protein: CASSQDIPGRNTEAFF; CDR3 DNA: TGTGCCAGCAGCCAAGATATTCCAGGCCGGAACACTGAAGCTTTCTTT
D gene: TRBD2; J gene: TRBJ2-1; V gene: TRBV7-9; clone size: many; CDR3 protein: CASSLSGGANNEQFF; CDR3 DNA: TGTGCCAGCAGCTTGAGCGGGGGAGCCAACAATGAGCAGTTCTTC
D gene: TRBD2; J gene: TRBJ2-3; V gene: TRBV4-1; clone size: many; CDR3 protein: CASSPPPGLAGEDTQYF; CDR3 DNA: TGCGCCAGCAGCCCTCCCCCGGGGCTAGCGGGGGAAGATACGCAGTATTTT
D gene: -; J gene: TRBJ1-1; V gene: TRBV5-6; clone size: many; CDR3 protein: CASSFWMNWNTEAFF; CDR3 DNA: TGTGCCAGCAGCTTCTGGATGAATTGGAACACTGAAGCTTTCTTT
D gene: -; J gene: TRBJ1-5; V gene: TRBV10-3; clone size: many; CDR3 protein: CAISESRGGNQPQHF; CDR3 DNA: TGTGCCATCAGTGAGTCGAGGGGAGGCAATCAGCCCCAGCATTTT
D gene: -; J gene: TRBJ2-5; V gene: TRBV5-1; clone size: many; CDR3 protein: CASSLTPAKQETQYF; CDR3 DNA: TGCGCCAGCAGCTTGACCCCGGCGAAACAAGAGACCCAGTACTTC
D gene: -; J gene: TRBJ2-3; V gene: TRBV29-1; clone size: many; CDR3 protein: CSGRATDTQYF; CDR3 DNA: TGCAGTGGCAGAGCAACAGATACGCAGTATTTT
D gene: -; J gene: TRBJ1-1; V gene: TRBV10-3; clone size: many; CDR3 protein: CAISESGTETEAFF; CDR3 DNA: TGTGCCATCTCAGAATCCGGGACGGAAACTGAAGCTTTCTTT
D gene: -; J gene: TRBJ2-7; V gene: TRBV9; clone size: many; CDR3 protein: CASSVSFASSYEQYF; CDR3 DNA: TGTGCCAGCAGCGTTTCATTCGCCAGCTCCTACGAGCAGTACTTC
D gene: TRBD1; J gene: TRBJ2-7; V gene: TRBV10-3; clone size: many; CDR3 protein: CAISEGQGASEQYF; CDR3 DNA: TGTGCCATCAGTGAGGGACAGGGGGCGAGCGAGCAGTACTTC
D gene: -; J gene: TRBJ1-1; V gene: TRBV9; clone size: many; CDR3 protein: CASSALSGPNTEAFF; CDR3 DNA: -
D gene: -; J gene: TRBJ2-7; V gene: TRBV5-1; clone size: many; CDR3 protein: CASRVSPSYEQYF; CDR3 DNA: TGCGCCAGCCGCGTGAGCCCGTCCTACGAGCAGTACTTC
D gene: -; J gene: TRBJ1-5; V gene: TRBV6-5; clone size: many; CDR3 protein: CASSYLGEVQPQHF; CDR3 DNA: TGTGCCAGCAGTTACCTGGGAGAAGTTCAGCCCCAGCATTTT
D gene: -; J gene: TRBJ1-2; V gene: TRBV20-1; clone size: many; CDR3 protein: CSAATPSDGYTF; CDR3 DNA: TGCAGTGCCGCGACACCTTCCGATGGCTACACCTTC
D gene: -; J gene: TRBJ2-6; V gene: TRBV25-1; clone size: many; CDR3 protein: CASKADTGANVLTF; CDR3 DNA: TGTGCCAGCAAAGCGGACACTGGGGCCAACGTCCTGACTTTC
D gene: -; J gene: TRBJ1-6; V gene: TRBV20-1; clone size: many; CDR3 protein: CSARPPGSYNSPLHF; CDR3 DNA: TGCAGTGCTCGACCCCCGGGATCCTATAATTCACCCCTCCACTTT
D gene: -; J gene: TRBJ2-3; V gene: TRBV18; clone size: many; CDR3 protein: CASSPVPADTQYF; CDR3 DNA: TGTGCCAGCTCACCGGTCCCCGCAGATACGCAGTATTTT
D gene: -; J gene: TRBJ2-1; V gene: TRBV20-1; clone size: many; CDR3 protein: CSAQGSSYNEQFF; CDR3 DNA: TGCAGTGCTCAGGGGAGCTCCTACAATGAGCAGTTCTTC
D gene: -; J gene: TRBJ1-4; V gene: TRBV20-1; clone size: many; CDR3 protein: CSARGLGGEKLFF; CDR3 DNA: TGCAGTGCTAGAGGCCTAGGGGGAGAAAAACTGTTTTTT
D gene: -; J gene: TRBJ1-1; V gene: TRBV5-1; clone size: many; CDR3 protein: CASSLAGNTEAFF; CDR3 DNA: TGCGCCAGCAGCTTGGCCGGCAACACTGAAGCTTTCTTT
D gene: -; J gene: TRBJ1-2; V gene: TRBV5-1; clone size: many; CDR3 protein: CASSYDGLSLYGYTF; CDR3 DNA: TGCGCCAGCAGCTACGACGGATTAAGCCTTTATGGCTACACCTTC
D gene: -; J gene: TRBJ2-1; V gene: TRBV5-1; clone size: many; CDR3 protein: CASSPGIGAEQFF; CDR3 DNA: TGCGCCAGCAGCCCGGGGATAGGAGCTGAGCAGTTCTTC
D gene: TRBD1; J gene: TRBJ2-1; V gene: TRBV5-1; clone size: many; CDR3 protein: CASSPGGTGAYNEQFF; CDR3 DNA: TGCGCCAGCAGCCCCGGAGGGACAGGGGCCTACAATGAGCAGTTCTTC
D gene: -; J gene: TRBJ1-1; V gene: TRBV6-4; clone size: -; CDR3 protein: CASSTGWGRNTEAFF; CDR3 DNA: TGTGCCAGCAGTACGGGATGGGGGCGGAACACTGAAGCTTTCTTT
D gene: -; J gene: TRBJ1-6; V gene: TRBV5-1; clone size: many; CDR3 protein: CASSLQVGNSPLHF; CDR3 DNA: TGCGCCAGCAGCTTGCAAGTGGGGAATTCACCCCTCCACTTT
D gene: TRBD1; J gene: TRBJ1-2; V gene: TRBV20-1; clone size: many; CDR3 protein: CSARDSTDRVFYGYTF; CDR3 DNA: TGCAGTGCTAGAGACTCTACGGACAGGGTTTTCTATGGCTACACCTTC
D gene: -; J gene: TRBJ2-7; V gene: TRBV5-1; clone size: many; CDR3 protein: CASSSGWGRDEQYF; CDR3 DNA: TGCGCCAGCAGCTCGGGATGGGGCAGGGACGAGCAGTACTTC
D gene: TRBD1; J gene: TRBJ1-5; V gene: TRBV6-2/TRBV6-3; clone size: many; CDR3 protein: CASSYSLGQDIWNQPQHF; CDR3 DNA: TGTGCCAGCAGTTACTCCTTAGGACAGGATATTTGGAATCAGCCCCAGCATTTT
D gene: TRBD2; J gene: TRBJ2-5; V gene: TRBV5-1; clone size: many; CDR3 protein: CASRKELAEQETQYF; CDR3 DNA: TGCGCCAGCAGAAAGGAACTAGCGGAACAAGAGACCCAGTACTTC
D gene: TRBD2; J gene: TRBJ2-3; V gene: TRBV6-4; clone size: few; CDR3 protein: CASSDSGSGGADTQYF; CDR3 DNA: TGTGCCAGCAGTGACTCGGGTAGCGGGGGTGCAGATACGCAGTATTTT
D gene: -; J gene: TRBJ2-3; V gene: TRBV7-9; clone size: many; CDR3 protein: CASSPRTADTQYF; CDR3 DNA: TGTGCCAGCAGCCCCCGGACTGCAGATACGCAGTATTTT